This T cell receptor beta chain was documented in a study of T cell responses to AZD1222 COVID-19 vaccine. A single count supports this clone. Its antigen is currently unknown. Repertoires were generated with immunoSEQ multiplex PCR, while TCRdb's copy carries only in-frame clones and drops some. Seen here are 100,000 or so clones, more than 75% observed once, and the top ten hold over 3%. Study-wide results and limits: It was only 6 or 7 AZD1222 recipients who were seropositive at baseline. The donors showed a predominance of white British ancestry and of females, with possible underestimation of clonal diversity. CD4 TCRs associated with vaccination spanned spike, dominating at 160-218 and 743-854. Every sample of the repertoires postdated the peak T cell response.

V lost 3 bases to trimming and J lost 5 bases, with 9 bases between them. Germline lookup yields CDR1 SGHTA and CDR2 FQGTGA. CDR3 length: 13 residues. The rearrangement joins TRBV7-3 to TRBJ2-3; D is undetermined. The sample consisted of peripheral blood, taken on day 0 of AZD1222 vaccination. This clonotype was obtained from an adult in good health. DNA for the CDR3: TGTGCCAGCAGCTTCGCCCCGGGAGATACGCAGTATTTT. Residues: CASSFAPGDTQYF.